Sequencing of this T cell receptor beta chain was carried out in a study of blood T cell repertoires in COVID-19. Study overall: Samples came from the United States, Italy and Spain, spanning acute and convalescent COVID-19. T cells, B-cell-depleted T cells, or PBMCs provided the cDNA or gDNA that served as material.

Original processing methods: Amplifying reference gene primers gave estimates of nucleated cell counts. Profiled with immunoSEQ multiplex PCR; TCRdb holds only in-frame clones, not every one. V, J and clone size are taken as reported in that table, and D and trimming were inferred from the DNA itself. The sample has approximately 170,000 clones, approximately 79% seen once; the top ten hold 9.5% to 15%. Germline loops: CDR1 GTSNPN, CDR2 SVGIG (reference sequence). Trimming removed 0 bases at V and 1 base at J, with 18 bases between. The CDR3 runs 17 residues. The sequence was collected from a woman aged 45 to 65 with acute or convalescent COVID-19. Sequenced: peripheral blood. The chain is built from TRBV30 and TRBJ1-2; D call uncertain. The CDR3: CAWSVTPPGGHNYGYTF. The CDR3 DNA follows: TGTGCCTGGAGTGTAACCCCCCCCGGCGGGCATAACTATGGCTACACCTTC.